This record concerns one TCR beta chain sequence. Per germline, CDR1 SGHAT and CDR2 FQDESV (reference sequence). The CDR3 has 15 amino acids. V lost 3 bases, J lost 2 bases, and 8 bases lay in between. The data belong to a study of blood T cell repertoires in COVID-19. Across the study: Sample material is recorded as cDNA or gDNA derived from T cells, B-cell-depleted T cells, or PBMCs.

Cohorts were assigned according to the clinical history that participants reported. As handled by the study authors: Nucleated cell number was recorded as an estimate derived from reference gene primer amplification. TCRdb's table, derived via immunoSEQ multiplex PCR, lists solely in-frame clones and lacks some. That table furnishes V, J and clone size, whereas the DNA furnished D and trimming. The table lists about 170,000 clones, roughly 82% of them singletons. The V gene is TRBV11-1, the J gene TRBJ1-6, with D possibly being TRBD1 (5 bases). The source material was PBMCs or T cells enriched from blood (not recorded which). The clonotype comes from a man aged 50 or older who had recovered from COVID-19. CDR3 residues: CASSFEDTYNSPLHF. Written as DNA, the CDR3 is TGTGCCAGCAGCTTCGAGGACACCTATAATTCACCCCTCCACTTT.